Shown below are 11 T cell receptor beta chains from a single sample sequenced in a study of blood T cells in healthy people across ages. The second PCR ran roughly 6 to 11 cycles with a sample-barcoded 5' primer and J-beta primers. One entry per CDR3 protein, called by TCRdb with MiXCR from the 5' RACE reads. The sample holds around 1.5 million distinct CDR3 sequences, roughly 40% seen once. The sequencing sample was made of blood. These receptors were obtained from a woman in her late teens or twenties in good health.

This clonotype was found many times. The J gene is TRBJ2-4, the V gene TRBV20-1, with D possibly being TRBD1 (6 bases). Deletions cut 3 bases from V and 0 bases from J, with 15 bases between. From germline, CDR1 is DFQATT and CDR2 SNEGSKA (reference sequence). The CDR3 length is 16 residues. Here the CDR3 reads CSASRDTHLAKNIQYF. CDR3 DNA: TGCAGTGCTAGCCGGGACACTCACCTAGCCAAAAACATTCAGTACTTC.

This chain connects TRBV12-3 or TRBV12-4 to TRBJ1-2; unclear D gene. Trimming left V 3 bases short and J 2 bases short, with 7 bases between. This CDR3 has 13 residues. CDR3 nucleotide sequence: TGTGCCAGCAGTTTCACCTTCAACTATGGCTACACCTTC. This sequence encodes CASSFTFNYGYTF.

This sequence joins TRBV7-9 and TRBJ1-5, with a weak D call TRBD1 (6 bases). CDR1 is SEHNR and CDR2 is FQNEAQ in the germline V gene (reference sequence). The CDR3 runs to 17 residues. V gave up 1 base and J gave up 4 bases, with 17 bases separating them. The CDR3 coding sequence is TGTGCCAGCAGCTTAGGGTGGGGGGCTGGTGGGAATCAGCCCCAGCATTTT. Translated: CASSLGWGAGGNQPQHF.

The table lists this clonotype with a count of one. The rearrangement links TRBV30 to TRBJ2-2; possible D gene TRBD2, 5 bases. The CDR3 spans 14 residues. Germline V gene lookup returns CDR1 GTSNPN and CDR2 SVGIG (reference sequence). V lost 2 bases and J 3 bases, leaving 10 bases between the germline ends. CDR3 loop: CAWSNGLYTGELFF. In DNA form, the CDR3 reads TGTGCCTGGAGTAACGGACTTTACACCGGGGAGCTGTTTTTT.

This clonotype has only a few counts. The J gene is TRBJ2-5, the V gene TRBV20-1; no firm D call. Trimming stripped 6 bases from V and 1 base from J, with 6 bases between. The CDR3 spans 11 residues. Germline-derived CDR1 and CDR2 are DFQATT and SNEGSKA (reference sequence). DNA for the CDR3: TGCAGTGCCCTCGGCCAAGAGACCCAGTACTTC. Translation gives CSALGQETQYF.

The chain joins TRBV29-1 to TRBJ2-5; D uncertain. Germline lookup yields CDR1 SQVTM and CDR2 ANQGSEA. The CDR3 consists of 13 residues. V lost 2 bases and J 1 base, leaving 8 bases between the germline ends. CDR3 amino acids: CSVEPPTQETQYF. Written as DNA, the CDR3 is TGCAGCGTTGAACCCCCAACCCAAGAGACCCAGTACTTC. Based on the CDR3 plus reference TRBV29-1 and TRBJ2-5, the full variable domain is SAVISQKPSRDICQRGTSLTIQCQVDSQVTMMFWYRQQPGQSLTLIATANQGSEATYESGFVIDKFPISRPNLTFSTLTVSNMSPEDSSIYLCSVEPPTQETQYFGPGTRLLVL.

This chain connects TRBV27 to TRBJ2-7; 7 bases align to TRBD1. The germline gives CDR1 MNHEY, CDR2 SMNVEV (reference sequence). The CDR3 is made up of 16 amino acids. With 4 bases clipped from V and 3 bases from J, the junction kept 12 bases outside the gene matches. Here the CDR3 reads CASSSLFGDRDYEQYF. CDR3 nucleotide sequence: TGTGCCAGCAGTTCTCTCTTCGGGGACAGAGACTACGAGCAGTACTTC.

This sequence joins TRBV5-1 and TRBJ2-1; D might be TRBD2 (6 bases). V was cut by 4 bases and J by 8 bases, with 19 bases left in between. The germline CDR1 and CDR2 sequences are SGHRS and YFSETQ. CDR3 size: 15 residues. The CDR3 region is CASSPEGTEYHEQFF. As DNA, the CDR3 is TGCGCCAGCAGCCCGGAGGGGACGGAGTACCATGAGCAGTTCTTC.

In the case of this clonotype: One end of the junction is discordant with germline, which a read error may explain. The CDR3 protein is CASGYRVAVSTDTQYF. In DNA form, the CDR3 reads TGTGCCAGCGGTTACAGGGTAGCGGTTAGCACAGATACGCAGTATTTT. V and J are TRBV6-5 and TRBJ2-3, with D perhaps TRBD1 or TRBD2 (6 bases each). CDR3 length: 16 residues. Germline V gene sequence: CDR1 MNHEY, CDR2 SVGAGI.

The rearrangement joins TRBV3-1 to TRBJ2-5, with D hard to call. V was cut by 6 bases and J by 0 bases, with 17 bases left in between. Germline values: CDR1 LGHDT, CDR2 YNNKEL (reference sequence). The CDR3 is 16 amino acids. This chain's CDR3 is CASRPPLTAYQETQYF. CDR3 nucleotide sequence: TGTGCCAGCAGGCCACCGCTCACGGCGTACCAAGAGACCCAGTACTTC.

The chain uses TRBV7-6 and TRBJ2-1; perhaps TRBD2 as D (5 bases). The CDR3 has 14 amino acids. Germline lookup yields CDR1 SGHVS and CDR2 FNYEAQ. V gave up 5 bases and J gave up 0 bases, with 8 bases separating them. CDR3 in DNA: TGTGCCAGCAGCCATGCGGGCTCCTACAATGAGCAGTTCTTC. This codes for CASSHAGSYNEQFF.